These 15 T cell receptor beta chains were sequenced from one sample in a study of beta chain features in type 1 diabetes. General observations from the study: Patients with Type 1 diabetes showed moderately but significantly shorter TCRB CDR3s in all four CD4+ subsets.

Every bit of the isolated RNA underwent reverse transcription, so sequencing read expressed TCRB transcripts. The table came from immunoSEQ multiplex PCR; TCRdb's copy has only in-frame clones and leaves some out. The table has about 170,000 clones, approximately 8.1% seen once; the top ten hold under 0.6%. What these receptors recognize is not known. Sequenced material: central memory CD4+ T cells from blood. The receptors stem from a man younger than 35 with type 1 diabetes.

This chain's CDR3 is CASSHGAEQFF. The CDR3 DNA reads as TGTGCCAGCAGCCATGGAGCTGAGCAGTTCTTC. The chain employs TRBV14 and TRBJ2-1; D is undetermined. The CDR3 spans 11 residues. V lost 3 bases, J lost 9 bases, and 6 bases lay in between. Germline lookup yields CDR1 SGHDN and CDR2 FVKESK.

This rearrangement joins TRBV6-1 to TRBJ1-2, with D unresolved. This CDR3 is 12 amino acids long. Germline V gives CDR1 MNHNS, CDR2 SASEGT. The V gene lost 9 bases and the J gene lost 0 bases, with 8 bases spanning the gap. The CDR3 coding sequence is TGTGCCAGTGCGCGCACTAACTATGGCTACACCTTC. Translating it yields CASARTNYGYTF.

The rearrangement links TRBV6-5 to TRBJ2-7; 9 bases are a match to TRBD2. Trimming cost V 0 bases and J 1 base; bases outside gene matches: 4. From germline, CDR1 is MNHEY and CDR2 SVGAGI. This CDR3 region has 16 residues. CDR3 loop: CASSYSGAGGSYEQYF. CDR3 in DNA: TGTGCCAGCAGTTACTCAGGAGCGGGAGGTTCCTACGAGCAGTACTTC.

The chain joins TRBV9 to TRBJ2-2, with 9 bases that match TRBD2. The length of the CDR3 is 18 residues. V gave up 0 bases and J gave up 2 bases; unmatched junction bases: 8. Germline V lookup: CDR1 SGDLS, CDR2 YYNGEE. The CDR3 DNA follows: TGTGCCAGCAGCGTAGTAACAACGACTAGCGGAAACACCGGGGAGCTGTTTTTT. Translation: CASSVVTTTSGNTGELFF.

The V call is TRBV5-8, the J call TRBJ2-1; 13 bases match TRBD2. The CDR3 contains 18 residues. The trim removed 5 bases at V and 1 base at J, leaving 9 bases unmatched. The germline gives CDR1 SGHTS, CDR2 YDEGEE. CDR3 in DNA: TGTGCCAGCAGGACCGGGACTAGCGGGATCGGGTCCTACAATGAGCAGTTCTTC. Its translation is CASRTGTSGIGSYNEQFF.

Only a few counts were recorded for this clone. This chain joins TRBV5-1 and TRBJ1-2; the match to TRBD1 covers 11 bases. J lost 4 bases, V lost 4 bases, and 3 bases had no gene match. The CDR3 contains 14 residues. The germline CDR1 and CDR2 sequences are SGHRS and YFSETQ. CDR3 region: CASSGTGGVYGYTF. The CDR3, as DNA: TGCGCCAGCAGCGGGACAGGGGGAGTCTATGGCTACACCTTC.

This clone showed up just a few times. The chain carries TRBV5-1 and TRBJ2-1, with 8 bases lining up with TRBD2. The CDR3 has 16 residues. With V trimmed by 2 bases and J by 4 bases, 8 bases remained unmatched. Germline V lookup: CDR1 SGHRS, CDR2 YFSETQ. This CDR3 reads CASSFAAGAGYNEQFF. As DNA, the CDR3 is TGCGCCAGCAGCTTTGCAGCGGGGGCGGGGTACAATGAGCAGTTCTTC.

The chain recombines TRBV6-1 with TRBJ2-5; 9 bases are a match to TRBD2. Germline CDR1 reads MNHNS; CDR2 reads SASEGT. The CDR3 extends over 15 amino acids. J lost 3 bases, V lost 3 bases, and 5 bases had no gene match. In nucleotides, the CDR3 is TGTGCCAGCAGTGACTTAGCGGGAGAGGAAGAGACCCAGTACTTC. As protein: CASSDLAGEEETQYF.

This clone was observed a few times. An end of the junction does not agree with germline; a read error may underlie this. The gene calls are TRBV2 and TRBJ2-7, with a possible D match to TRBD2 (5 bases). The CDR3 covers 12 residues. Germline V gene lookup returns CDR1 SNHLY and CDR2 FYNNEI. CDR3 bases: TGTGCCAGCAGCCGCGAGCAGTCCTCCGAGGGCTTC. It translates to CASSREQSSEGF.

This clone was seen a handful of times. V usage is TRBV7-2 and J usage is TRBJ2-5; D possibly corresponds to TRBD2 (5 bases). V was trimmed by 1 base and J by 6 bases, leaving 15 bases between them. Germline CDR1 and CDR2: SGHTA and FQGNSA. The CDR3 covers 15 residues. CDR3 in amino acids: CASSLELASLKTQYF. The CDR3 DNA reads TGTGCCAGCAGCTTAGAGTTAGCTAGCCTGAAGACCCAGTACTTC.

This clone was seen a handful of times. The CDR3 coding sequence is TGCGCCAGCAGTCCTTCAGGGATTCAGTGGTCCTACAATGAGCAGTTCTTC. Protein sequence: CASSPSGIQWSYNEQFF. J is TRBJ2-1 and V is TRBV5-1; perhaps TRBD1 as D (5 bases). Looked up from germline, CDR1 is SGHRS and CDR2 is YFSETQ. The CDR3 has 17 amino acids. The V and J ends lost 5 bases and 1 base respectively, with 19 bases between them.

The table lists this clone with a few counts. V gene TRBV28 combines with J gene TRBJ1-6, with D perhaps TRBD1 (5 bases). CDR1 MDHEN and CDR2 SYDVKM come from the germline V gene. The length of the CDR3 is 14 residues. Trimming removed 2 bases from V and 10 bases from J, with 12 bases in between. The DNA of the CDR3 is TGTGCCAGCAGTTTAAGTCAGGGTCGGTCACCCCTCCACTTT. As protein: CASSLSQGRSPLHF.

DNA of the CDR3: TGTGCCAGCAGCGTAGGGGACGGGGGGGATACGCAGTATTTT. Its translation: CASSVGDGGDTQYF. This chain connects TRBV9 to TRBJ2-3; TRBD2 aligns across 7 bases. CDR1 and CDR2 (germline): SGDLS, YYNGEE. Trimming took 0 bases from V and 6 from J; bases not matched to a gene: 4. The CDR3 covers 14 residues.

This clone was seen more than once but under ten times. The chain has TRBV18 and TRBJ2-7, with 8 nucleotides matching TRBD1. Germline V gives CDR1 KGHSH, CDR2 LQKENI. CDR3 length: 15 residues. Losses at the gene ends were 2 bases for V and 2 bases for J; bases not matched to a gene: 5. The CDR3 region has the DNA TGTGCCAGCTCACCAACGAGGACAGGGACCTACGAGCAGTACTTC. It specifies CASSPTRTGTYEQYF.

This clone was counted only a few times. This chain connects TRBV9 to TRBJ2-1; 10 nucleotides match TRBD2. The germline V gene encodes CDR1 SGDLS and CDR2 YYNGEE. The CDR3 runs to 16 residues. Unmatched junction bases numbered 8, after V lost 0 bases and J lost 8 bases. Written as DNA, the CDR3 is TGTGCCAGCAGCGTAGACATAGCGGGGGGCGGGCATGAGCAGTTCTTC. This sequence encodes CASSVDIAGGGHEQFF.